A single count supports the clone carrying this T cell receptor (beta chain). The antigen remains unidentified. The data stem from a study of OX40 agonist ivuxolimab in advanced cancers. The wider study: In this trial design, patients received ivuxolimab intravenously at 0.01 to 10 mg/kg every 2 weeks. Patients in dose escalation had liver, melanoma, kidney or head and neck cancers. Partial responses were achieved by three patients: one hepatocellular carcinoma, two cutaneous melanoma.

TCRdb's table, derived via immunoSEQ multiplex PCR, lists solely in-frame clones and lacks some. The table records about 31,000 clones, about 80% of them present only once. Per the germline V gene, CDR1 is KGHSH and CDR2 is LQKENI. The CDR3 runs to 22 residues. V was trimmed by 2 bases and J by 0 bases, leaving 29 bases between them. Findings of the study overall: On average, CD8+ T cells had more expanded clones than CD4+.

The material was CD4+ or CD8+ T cells sorted from blood, obtained in a trial of the OX40 agonist ivuxolimab. The chain links TRBV18 to TRBJ2-4; a possible D gene is TRBD2 (5 bases). The clonotype was recovered from an adult with an advanced solid tumor such as melanoma, head and neck, liver or kidney cancer. The CDR3 DNA sequence: TGTGCCAGCTCACCAGACCCTCCGGGGTACAGCGGATCCTCCCAAGCCAAAAACATTCAGTACTTC. Its translation is CASSPDPPGYSGSSQAKNIQYF.